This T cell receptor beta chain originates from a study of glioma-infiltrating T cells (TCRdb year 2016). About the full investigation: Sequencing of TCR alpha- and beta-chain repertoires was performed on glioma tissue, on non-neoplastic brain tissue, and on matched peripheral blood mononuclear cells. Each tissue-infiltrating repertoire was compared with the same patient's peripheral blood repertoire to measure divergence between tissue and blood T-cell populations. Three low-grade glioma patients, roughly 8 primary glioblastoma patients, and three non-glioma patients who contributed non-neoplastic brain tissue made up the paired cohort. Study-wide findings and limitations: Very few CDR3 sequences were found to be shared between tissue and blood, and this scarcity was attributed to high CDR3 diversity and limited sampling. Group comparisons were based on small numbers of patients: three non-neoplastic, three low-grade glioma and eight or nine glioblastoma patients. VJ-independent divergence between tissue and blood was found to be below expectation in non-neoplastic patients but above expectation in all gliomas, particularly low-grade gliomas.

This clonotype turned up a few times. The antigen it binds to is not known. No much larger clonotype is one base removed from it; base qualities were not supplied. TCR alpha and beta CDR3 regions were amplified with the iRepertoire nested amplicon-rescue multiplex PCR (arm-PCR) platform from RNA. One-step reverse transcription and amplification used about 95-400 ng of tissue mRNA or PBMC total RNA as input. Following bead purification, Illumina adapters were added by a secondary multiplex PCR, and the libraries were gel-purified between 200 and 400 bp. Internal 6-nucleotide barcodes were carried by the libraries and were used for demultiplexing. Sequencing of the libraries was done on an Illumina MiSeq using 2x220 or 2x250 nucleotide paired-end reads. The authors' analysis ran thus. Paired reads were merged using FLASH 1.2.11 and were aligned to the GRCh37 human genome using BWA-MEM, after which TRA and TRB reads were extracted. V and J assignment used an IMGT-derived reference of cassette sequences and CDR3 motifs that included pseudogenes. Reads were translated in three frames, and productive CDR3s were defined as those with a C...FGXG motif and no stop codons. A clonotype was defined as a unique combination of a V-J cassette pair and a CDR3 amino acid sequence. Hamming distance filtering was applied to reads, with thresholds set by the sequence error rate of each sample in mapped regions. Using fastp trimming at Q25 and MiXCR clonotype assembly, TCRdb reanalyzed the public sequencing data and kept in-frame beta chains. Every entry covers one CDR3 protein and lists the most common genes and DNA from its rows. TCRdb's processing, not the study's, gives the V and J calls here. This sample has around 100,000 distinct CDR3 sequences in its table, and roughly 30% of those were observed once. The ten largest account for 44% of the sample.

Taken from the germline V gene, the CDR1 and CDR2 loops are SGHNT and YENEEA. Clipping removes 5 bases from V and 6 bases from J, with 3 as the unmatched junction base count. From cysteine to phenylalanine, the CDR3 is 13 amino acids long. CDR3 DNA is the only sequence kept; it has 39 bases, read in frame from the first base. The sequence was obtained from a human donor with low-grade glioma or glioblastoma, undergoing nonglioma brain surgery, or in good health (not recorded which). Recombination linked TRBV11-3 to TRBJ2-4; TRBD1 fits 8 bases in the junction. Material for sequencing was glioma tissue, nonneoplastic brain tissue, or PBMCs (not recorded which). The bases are TGTGCCAGCAGCCCCGGACAGGGAAACATTCAGTACTTC. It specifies CASSPGQGNIQYF.